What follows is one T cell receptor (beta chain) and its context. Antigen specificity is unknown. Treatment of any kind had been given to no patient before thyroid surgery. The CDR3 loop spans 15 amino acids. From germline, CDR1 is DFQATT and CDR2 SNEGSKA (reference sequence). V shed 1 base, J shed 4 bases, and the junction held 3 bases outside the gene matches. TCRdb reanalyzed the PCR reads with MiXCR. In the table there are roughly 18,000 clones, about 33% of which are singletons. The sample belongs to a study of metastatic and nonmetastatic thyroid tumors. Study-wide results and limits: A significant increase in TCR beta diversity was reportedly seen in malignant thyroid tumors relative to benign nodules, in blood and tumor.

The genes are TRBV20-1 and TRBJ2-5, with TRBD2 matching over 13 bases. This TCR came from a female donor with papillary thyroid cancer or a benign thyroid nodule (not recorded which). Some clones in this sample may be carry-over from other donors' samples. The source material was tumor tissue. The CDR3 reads CSARGLAGGRETQYF. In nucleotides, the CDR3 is TGCAGTGCTAGAGGACTAGCGGGGGGCCGAGAGACCCAGTACTTC.